A single sample is the source of the 18 T cell receptor beta chains below, sequenced in a study of technical replicates of blood from four donors (dated by TCRdb to the late 2010s). Libraries were built with the immunoSEQ multiplex PCR assay. The source is immuneACCESS, and TCRdb retained only in-frame sequences with V and J called. Part of the clones is not carried over; for the studies checked, unresolved V genes explain less than half of this, and the remainder is unexplained. Present in this sample are roughly 80,000 clones, about 92% of which were seen just once. Of the sample, 0.4% to 0.45% is held by the ten largest clones. Sample: T cells isolated from PBMCs. The receptors come from a human donor in good health.

The V gene is TRBV5-1, the J gene TRBJ1-2, with 7 bases lining up with TRBD1. The J segment lost 5 bases and the V segment lost 1 base, leaving 14 bases of the junction unmatched. The CDR3 totals 17 residues. Germline CDR1 reads SGHRS; CDR2 reads YFSETQ. DNA for the CDR3: TGCGCCAGCAGCTTGACCTTGGGGACAGAAGCTTGGTATGGCTACACCTTC. Protein product: CASSLTLGTEAWYGYTF.

The chain carries TRBV19 and TRBJ1-2; D not certain. Between the trimmed V and J ends, which lost 10 bases and 0 bases, there was a span of 15 bases. The CDR3 has 14 residues. CDR1 is LNHDA and CDR2 is SQIVND in the germline V gene (reference sequence). Here the CDR3 DNA reads TGTGCCACCCCTAGAAGCGGGGCTAACTATGGCTACACCTTC. Protein product: CATPRSGANYGYTF.

The gene calls are TRBV27 and TRBJ2-7; unclear D gene. The V and J ends lost 3 bases and 2 bases respectively, with 17 bases between them. This CDR3 has 16 amino acids. Germline V gives CDR1 MNHEY, CDR2 SMNVEV (reference sequence). CDR3: CASSFNGQVGPYEQYF. CDR3 bases: TGTGCCAGCAGTTTTAATGGCCAGGTCGGTCCCTACGAGCAGTACTTC.

This chain uses TRBV7-9 with TRBJ2-1; D gene uncertain. The germline V gene encodes CDR1 SEHNR and CDR2 FQNEAQ (reference sequence). The CDR3 length is 15 residues. Trimming stripped 2 bases from V and 1 base from J, with 9 bases between. The DNA of the CDR3 is TGTGCCAGCAGCTTAACACGAGGTTCCTACAATGAGCAGTTCTTC. It encodes CASSLTRGSYNEQFF.

The J gene is TRBJ2-3, the V gene TRBV5-1; 14 bases match TRBD2. CDR1 and CDR2 (germline): SGHRS, YFSETQ. The junction had 4 bases not matched to a gene; V was cut back by 0 bases and J by 4 bases. CDR3 size: 17 residues. CDR3 sequence reads: CASSLAGLAGAPDTQYF. The CDR3 nucleotides are TGCGCCAGCAGCTTGGCGGGACTAGCGGGAGCTCCAGATACGCAGTATTTT.

The V and J genes are TRBV10-2 and TRBJ2-7, with D perhaps matching TRBD1 (6 bases). In germline, CDR1 is WSHSY, CDR2 SAAADI. V lost 9 bases to trimming and J lost 3 bases, with 24 bases between them. The CDR3 covers 16 residues. Here the CDR3 reads CASLQGTGTSLYEQYF. CDR3 nucleotides: TGCGCCAGTCTACAAGGTACGGGGACATCTCTCTACGAGCAGTACTTC.

The chain uses TRBV18 and TRBJ2-7; D possibly corresponds to TRBD2 (5 bases). CDR3 size: 16 residues. Germline assignment: CDR1 KGHSH and CDR2 LQKENI. The V end lost 0 bases, the J end lost 1 base, and 13 bases lay between the germline ends. The CDR3 protein is CASSPPSGKTSYEQYF. In DNA form, the CDR3 reads TGTGCCAGCTCACCACCTTCCGGGAAGACATCCTACGAGCAGTACTTC.

In DNA, the CDR3 is TGCGCCAGCCAGATATTAGCGGGAGGTATATATGAGCAGTTCTTC. Encoded protein: CASQILAGGIYEQFF. The V call is TRBV4-3, the J call TRBJ2-1; 10 bases agree with TRBD2. CDR3 size: 15 residues. Germline CDR1 reads LGHNA; CDR2 reads YSLEER. Losses at the gene ends were 8 bases for V and 8 bases for J; bases not matched to a gene: 12.

The chain has TRBV6-5 and TRBJ1-4; 8 nucleotides agree with TRBD1. The CDR3 contains 15 residues. With 2 bases clipped from V and 7 bases from J, the junction kept 6 bases outside the gene matches. The germline V gene has CDR1 MNHEY and CDR2 SVGAGI. The DNA for the CDR3 is TGTGCCAGCAGTTACGGGGCAGGGGGCGTTGAAAAACTGTTTTTT. This codes for CASSYGAGGVEKLFF.

This chain connects TRBV5-4 to TRBJ2-7; D remains ambiguous. Germline values: CDR1 SGHNT, CDR2 YYREEE (reference sequence). V lost 1 base to trimming and J lost 0 bases, with 8 bases between them. The CDR3 is made up of 14 amino acids. The CDR3 spells CASSLSPDSYEQYF. The CDR3 DNA reads TGTGCCAGCAGCTTGTCCCCAGACTCCTACGAGCAGTACTTC.

This rearrangement joins TRBV7-9 to TRBJ2-3, with 8 positions matching TRBD1. V lost 4 bases to trimming and J lost 2 bases; unmatched junction nucleotides: 14. The CDR3 contains 18 residues. Germline V lookup: CDR1 SEHNR, CDR2 FQNEAQ (reference sequence). The CDR3 DNA follows: TGTGCCAGCAGCTCGACAGGGGTAAGGGCTCTCGCCACAGATACGCAGTATTTT. Protein: CASSSTGVRALATDTQYF. The full variable domain, in which reference TRBV7-9 and TRBJ2-3 provide the parts outside the CDR3, is DTGVSQNPRHKITKRGQNVTFRCDPISEHNRLYWYRQTLGQGPEFLTYFQNEAQLEKSRLLSDRFSAERPKGSFSTLEIQRTEQGDSAMYLCASSSTGVRALATDTQYFGPGTRLTVL.

The chain links TRBV7-2 to TRBJ2-3, with a weak D call TRBD2 (5 bases). This CDR3 is built from 16 residues. Germline CDR1 is SGHTA and CDR2 is FQGNSA. V lost 6 bases to trimming and J lost 3 bases, with 19 bases between them. DNA for the CDR3: TGTGCCAGCAGTCCACCTAGCTTTTGGGTGACAGATACGCAGTATTTT. It specifies CASSPPSFWVTDTQYF.

The chain has TRBV2 and TRBJ2-5; TRBD2 agrees at 7 bases. Germline V lookup: CDR1 SNHLY, CDR2 FYNNEI. The V gene end was trimmed by 6 bases and the J gene end by 2 bases; junction bases not matched to a gene: 6. The CDR3 is 14 amino acids. The DNA of the CDR3 is TGTGCCAGCAGCACGACTAGCATACAAGAGACCCAGTACTTC. Translating gives CASSTTSIQETQYF.

V and J are TRBV19 and TRBJ2-1; the match to TRBD2 covers 7 bases. Looked up from germline, CDR1 is LNHDA and CDR2 is SQIVND (reference sequence). The ends lost 5 bases at V and 3 bases at J; junction bases unmatched: 4. This CDR3 is built from 14 residues. The CDR3 loop is CASSWGEGYNEQFF. The CDR3 bases are TGTGCCAGTAGTTGGGGGGAGGGCTACAATGAGCAGTTCTTC.

The chain carries TRBV6-5 and TRBJ2-7, with 11 bases lining up with TRBD2. V lost 5 bases and J lost 1; bases outside the gene matches: 4. Looked up from germline, CDR1 is MNHEY and CDR2 is SVGAGI. This CDR3 has 15 residues. This chain's CDR3 is CASSTGTSGSYEQYF. The CDR3 DNA reads TGTGCCAGCAGTACCGGGACTAGCGGTTCCTACGAGCAGTACTTC.

This chain uses TRBV6-5 with TRBJ1-2, with a weak D call TRBD1 (6 bases). This CDR3 has 14 residues. V gave up 5 bases and J gave up 10 bases, with 20 bases separating them. Germline lookup yields CDR1 MNHEY and CDR2 SVGAGI. The chain's CDR3 is CASSHQRTVVAYTF. The CDR3 DNA reads TGTGCCAGCAGTCACCAAAGGACAGTTGTCGCCTACACCTTC.

The rearrangement uses TRBV30 and TRBJ1-3; tentatively, D is TRBD1 (5 bases). CDR1 and CDR2 (germline): GTSNPN, SVGIG (reference sequence). This CDR3 has 14 amino acids. The germline V and J ends were trimmed by 3 bases and 2 bases, with 11 bases remaining between them. The CDR3, as DNA: TGTGCCTGGAGACTGGGGGGGACTGGAAACACCATATATTTT. Its protein product is CAWRLGGTGNTIYF.

This clone occurred once. The chain joins TRBV13 to TRBJ2-7; D gene uncertain. The CDR3 spans 11 residues. The ends were cut back, 5 bases at V and 7 bases at J, with 9 bases in the middle. CDR1 and CDR2 from the germline V gene are PRHDT and FYEKMQ (reference sequence). The CDR3 DNA follows: TGTGCCAGCAGCCCAGCTAGGGAGCAGTACTTC. It specifies CASSPAREQYF.